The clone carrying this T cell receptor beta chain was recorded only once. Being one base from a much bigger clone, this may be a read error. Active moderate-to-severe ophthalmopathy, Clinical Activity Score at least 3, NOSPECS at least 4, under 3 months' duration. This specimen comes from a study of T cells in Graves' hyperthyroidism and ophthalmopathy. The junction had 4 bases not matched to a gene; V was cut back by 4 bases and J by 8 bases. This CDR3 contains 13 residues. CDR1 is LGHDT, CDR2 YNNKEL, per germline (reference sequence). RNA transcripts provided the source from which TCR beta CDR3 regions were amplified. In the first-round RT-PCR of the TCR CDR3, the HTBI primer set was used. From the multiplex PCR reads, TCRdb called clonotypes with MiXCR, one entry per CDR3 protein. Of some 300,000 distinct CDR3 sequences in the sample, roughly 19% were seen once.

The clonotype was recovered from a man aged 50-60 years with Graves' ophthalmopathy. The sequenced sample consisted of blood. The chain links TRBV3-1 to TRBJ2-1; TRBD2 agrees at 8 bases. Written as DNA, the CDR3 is TGTGCCAGCAGCCGTAGCGGGAATGATGAGCAGTTCTTC. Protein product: CASSRSGNDEQFF.